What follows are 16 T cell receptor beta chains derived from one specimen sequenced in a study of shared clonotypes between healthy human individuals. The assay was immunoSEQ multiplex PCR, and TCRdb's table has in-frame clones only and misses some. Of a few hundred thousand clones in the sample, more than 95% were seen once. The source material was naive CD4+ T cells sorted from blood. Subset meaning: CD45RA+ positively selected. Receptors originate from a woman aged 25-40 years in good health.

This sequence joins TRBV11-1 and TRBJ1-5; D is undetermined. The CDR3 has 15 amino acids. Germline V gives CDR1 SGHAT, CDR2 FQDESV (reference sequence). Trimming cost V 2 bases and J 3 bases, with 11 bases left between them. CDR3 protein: CASSLLGSSNQPQHF. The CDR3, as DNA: TGTGCCAGCAGCTTATTGGGTAGCTCCAATCAGCCCCAGCATTTT.

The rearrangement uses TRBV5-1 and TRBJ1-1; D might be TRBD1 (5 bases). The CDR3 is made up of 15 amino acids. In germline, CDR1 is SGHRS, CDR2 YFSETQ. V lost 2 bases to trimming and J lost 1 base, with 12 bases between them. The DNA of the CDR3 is TGCGCCAGCAGCTTTGGCCTCGACAGGAACACTGAAGCTTTCTTT. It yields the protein CASSFGLDRNTEAFF. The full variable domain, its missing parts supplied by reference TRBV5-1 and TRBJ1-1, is KAGVTQTPRYLIKTRGQQVTLSCSPISGHRSVSWYQQTPGQGLQFLFEYFSETQRNKGNFPGRFSGRQFSNSRSEMNVSTLELGDSALYLCASSFGLDRNTEAFFGQGTRLTVV.

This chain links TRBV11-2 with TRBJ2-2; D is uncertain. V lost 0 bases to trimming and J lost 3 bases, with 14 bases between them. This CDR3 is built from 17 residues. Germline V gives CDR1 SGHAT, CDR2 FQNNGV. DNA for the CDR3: TGTGCCAGCAGCTTAGATCCCCGGACGGGCGACACCGGGGAGCTGTTTTTT. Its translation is CASSLDPRTGDTGELFF.

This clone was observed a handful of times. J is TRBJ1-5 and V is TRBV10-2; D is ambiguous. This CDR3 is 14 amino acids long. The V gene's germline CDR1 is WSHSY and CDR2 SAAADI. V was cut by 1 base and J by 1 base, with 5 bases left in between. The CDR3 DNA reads TGCGCCAGCAGTGAGTTCCGGAGCAATCAGCCCCAGCATTTT. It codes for CASSEFRSNQPQHF.

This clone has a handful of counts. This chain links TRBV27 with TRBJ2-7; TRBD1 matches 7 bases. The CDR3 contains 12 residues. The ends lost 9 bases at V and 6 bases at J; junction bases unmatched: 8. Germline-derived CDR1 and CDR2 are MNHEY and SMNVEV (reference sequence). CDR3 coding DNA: TGTGCCAGTAGGGGGCCAGGGCCCGAGCAGTACTTC. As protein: CASRGPGPEQYF.

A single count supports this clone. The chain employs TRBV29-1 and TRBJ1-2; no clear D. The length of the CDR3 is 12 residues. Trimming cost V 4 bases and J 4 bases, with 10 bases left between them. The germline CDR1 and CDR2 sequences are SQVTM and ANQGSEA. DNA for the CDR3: TGCAGCGTTGGGGAGGCCGGCTATGGCTACACCTTC. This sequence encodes CSVGEAGYGYTF.

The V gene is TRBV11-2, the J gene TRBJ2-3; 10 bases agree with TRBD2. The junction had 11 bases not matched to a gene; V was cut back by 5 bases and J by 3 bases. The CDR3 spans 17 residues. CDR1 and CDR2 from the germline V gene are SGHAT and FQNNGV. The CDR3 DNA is TGTGCCAGCAGCCCACGGACTAGCGGAAGTTTTACAGATACGCAGTATTTT. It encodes CASSPRTSGSFTDTQYF.

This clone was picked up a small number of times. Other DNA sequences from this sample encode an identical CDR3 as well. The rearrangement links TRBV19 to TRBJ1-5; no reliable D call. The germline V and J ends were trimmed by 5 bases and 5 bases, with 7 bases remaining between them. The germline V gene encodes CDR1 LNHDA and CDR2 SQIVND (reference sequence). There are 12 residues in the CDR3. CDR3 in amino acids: CASSAIHQPQHF. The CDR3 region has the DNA TGTGCCAGTAGTGCCATTCATCAGCCCCAGCATTTT.

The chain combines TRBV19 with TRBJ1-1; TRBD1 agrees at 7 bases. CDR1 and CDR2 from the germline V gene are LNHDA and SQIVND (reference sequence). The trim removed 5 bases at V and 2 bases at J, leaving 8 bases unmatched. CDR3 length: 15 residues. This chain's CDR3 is CASSSDRAANTEAFF. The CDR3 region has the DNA TGTGCCAGTAGTTCTGACAGGGCGGCAAACACTGAAGCTTTCTTT.

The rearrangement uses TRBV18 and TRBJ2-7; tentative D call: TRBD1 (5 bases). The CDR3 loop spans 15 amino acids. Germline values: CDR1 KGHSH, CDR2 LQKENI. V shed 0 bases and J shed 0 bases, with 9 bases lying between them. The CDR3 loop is CASSPPRTGSYEQYF. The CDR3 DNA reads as TGTGCCAGCTCACCACCCCGAACAGGCTCCTACGAGCAGTACTTC. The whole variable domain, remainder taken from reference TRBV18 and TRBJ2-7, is NAGVMQNPRHLVRRRGQEARLRCSPMKGHSHVYWYRQLPEEGLKFMVYLQKENIIDESGMPKERFSAEFPKEGPSILRIQQVVRGDSAAYFCASSPPRTGSYEQYFGPGTRLTVT.

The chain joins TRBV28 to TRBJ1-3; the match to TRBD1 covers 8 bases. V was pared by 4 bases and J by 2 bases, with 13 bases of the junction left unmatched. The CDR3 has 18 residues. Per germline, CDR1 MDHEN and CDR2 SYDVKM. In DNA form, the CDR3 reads TGTGCCAGCAGTTCTCCAGGGGGCAGAAGTGCCCCTGGAAACACCATATATTTT. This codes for CASSSPGGRSAPGNTIYF. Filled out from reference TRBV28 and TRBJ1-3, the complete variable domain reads DVKVTQSSRYLVKRTGEKVFLECVQDMDHENMFWYRQDPGLGLRLIYFSYDVKMKEKGDIPEGYSVSREKKERFSLILESASTNQTSMYLCASSSPGGRSAPGNTIYFGEGSWLTVV.

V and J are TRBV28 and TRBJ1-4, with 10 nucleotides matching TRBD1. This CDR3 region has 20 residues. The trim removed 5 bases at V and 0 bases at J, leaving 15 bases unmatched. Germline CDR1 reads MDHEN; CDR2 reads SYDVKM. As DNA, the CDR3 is TGTGCCAGCAGTGCCACAACGGGACAGGGGTTTGGGTCAACTAATGAAAAACTGTTTTTT. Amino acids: CASSATTGQGFGSTNEKLFF.

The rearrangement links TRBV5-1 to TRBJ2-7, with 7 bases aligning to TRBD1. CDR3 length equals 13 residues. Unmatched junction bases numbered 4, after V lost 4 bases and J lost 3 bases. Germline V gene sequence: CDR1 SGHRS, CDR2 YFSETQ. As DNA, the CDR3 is TGCGCCAGCAGCCCCGGACAGGTCTACGAGCAGTACTTC. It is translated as CASSPGQVYEQYF.

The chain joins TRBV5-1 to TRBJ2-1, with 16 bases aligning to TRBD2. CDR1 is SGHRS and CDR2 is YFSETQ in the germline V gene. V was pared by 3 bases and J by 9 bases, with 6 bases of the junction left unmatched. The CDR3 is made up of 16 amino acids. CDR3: CASSWGLAGGPGEQFF. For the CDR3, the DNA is TGCGCCAGCAGCTGGGGACTAGCGGGAGGGCCGGGTGAGCAGTTCTTC. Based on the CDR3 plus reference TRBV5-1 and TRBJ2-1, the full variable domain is KAGVTQTPRYLIKTRGQQVTLSCSPISGHRSVSWYQQTPGQGLQFLFEYFSETQRNKGNFPGRFSGRQFSNSRSEMNVSTLELGDSALYLCASSWGLAGGPGEQFFGPGTRLTVL.

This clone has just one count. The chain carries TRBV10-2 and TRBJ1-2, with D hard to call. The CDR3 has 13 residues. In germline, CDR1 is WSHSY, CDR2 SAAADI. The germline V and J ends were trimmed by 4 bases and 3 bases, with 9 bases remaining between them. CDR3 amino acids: CASSAREDYGYTF. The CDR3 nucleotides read TGCGCCAGCAGTGCGAGGGAGGACTATGGCTACACCTTC.

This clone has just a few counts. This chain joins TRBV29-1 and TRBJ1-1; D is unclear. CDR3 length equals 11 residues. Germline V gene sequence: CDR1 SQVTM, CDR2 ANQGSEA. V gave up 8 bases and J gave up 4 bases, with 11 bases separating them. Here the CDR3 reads CSTGSATEAFF. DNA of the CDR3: TGCAGCACCGGTTCCGCCACTGAAGCTTTCTTT.